Sequencing of this T cell receptor (beta chain) was carried out in a study of cytomegalovirus exposure and HLA in healthy donors (dated by TCRdb to the late 2010s). Broadly, across the study: In an earlier analysis of 587 of the donors, 250 to 300 Gb of sequence data and 90 million to 120 million unique TCR beta sequences from 180 million or so T cells were reported. An early release covering about 600 HLA-typed donors comprised roughly 300 gigabases of sequencing data and 85 million to 100 million unique TCR sequences. Among the roughly 370 genotyped donors, around 81% belonged to the genetic ancestry cluster associated with self-reported Caucasian donors. The study aimed to test whether signatures of past pathogen exposure could be identified by cataloging public T cell receptors. The T cell repertoires of around 670 subjects were profiled by immunosequencing and related to cytomegalovirus serostatus. In addition to the first cohort of around 670 subjects, a separate validation cohort of 120 different subjects was used. The study combined high-throughput TCR immunosequencing, statistical association of individual TCRs with disease status, and machine learning to predict cytomegalovirus infection status. A later analysis re-analyzed previously published TCR beta repertoires from 666 donors and added high-resolution HLA genotyping to study TCR occurrence patterns. Rather than drawing on any new phenotypic data, the later analysis identified candidate immune exposures from TCR beta sequences and the way those sequences occurred across donors. An earlier analysis of some 500 of the donors used high-throughput TCR beta sequencing to judge whether each TCR beta V gene segment behaved as functional or pseudogenic. Alongside the repertoire data, information on donor age, sex, ethnicity and CMV serostatus was compiled. A later genetic analysis used genome-wide SNP genotypes for about 60% of the roughly 700 donors, treating that subset as a discovery cohort. Every repertoire in the discovery cohort had been generated on one and the same sequencing platform. HLA typing included class I and class II loci at four-digit resolution. The number of typed donors differed by locus: roughly 620-630 for A, B, C, DRB1 and DQB1; about 520 for DQA1; roughly 600 for DPA1; and some 430 for DPB1. About 5 DR-DQ haplotypes were handled as single units for association and clustering, since linkage in the cohort was strong. Across 300 to 400 genotyped donors of the cohort, an average of approximately 220,000 unique TCR beta nucleotide sequences per donor were sequenced, and around 19% of those sequences were non-productive. What the authors observed across the whole study: The study listed 170 or so TCR beta chains as associated with cytomegalovirus. The authors suggested that the approach could potentially be extended to other disease states and immunological phenotypes. Because HLA typing was unavailable for some donors at each locus, only the typed subset was used in association tests. Because the 87-base-pair reads could not distinguish some IMGT-functional V segments, including TRBV6-2 and TRBV6-3, those segments were excluded. This cohort had only TCR beta chains sequenced, and the lack of alpha or paired-chain data limited which features could be detected. Several of the top co-occurrence clusters appeared to be linked to parvovirus B19, influenza, CMV and Epstein-Barr virus, according to a later analysis. Because counts were too low, 15 to 20 rarely observed V segments, including chromosome 9 orphons, were excluded from the earlier analysis of 587 of the donors. For the cohort, immune exposure information was limited to CMV serostatus. A further reported finding was that TCR beta sequences accurately predicted the HLA-A and HLA-B alleles for most subjects in the first cohort. According to a later genetic analysis, donors in an Asian-associated ancestry cluster had fewer N-insertions in productive TCRs than the roughly 670-donor mean. Most TCR sequences were observed very rarely across donors, whereas some public TCRs were present in many individuals. In an earlier analysis of around 600 of the donors, most TCR beta V segments appeared in productive rearrangements about 87% or about 30% of the time, broadly matching IMGT annotations. Correlated functional status among segregating V segments might be attributable to linkage disequilibrium, but an unknown experimental factor could not be ruled out. In vitro tests confirmed that a few of the cytomegalovirus-associated TCR beta chains recognize cytomegalovirus antigens. At a false discovery rate of 0.05, a later analysis linked under 20,000 TCR beta sequences to specific HLA alleles. Presence/absence analyses assumed roughly uniform sequencing depth across donors, an assumption that may not hold. In a later analysis, HLA-associated TCR beta chains showed more clonal expansion and lower generation probabilities than non-associated chains that were equally common. In a later analysis, the rate of TCR association differed among HLA loci, with DRB1 alleles having the most associated TCRs and HLA-C alleles having the fewest. The sequencing pipeline was judged likely to have produced a cluster of highly shared sequence variants as a technical artifact. An association between a missense DCLRE1C variant and V-gene and J-gene trimming of TCR beta chains was found in a later genetic analysis and replicated in an independent cohort. Assigning TCR associations to individual alleles was difficult when HLA alleles, especially DR and DQ, strongly co-occurred. The classifier was reported to diagnose cytomegalovirus status with high specificity and sensitivity in both the original and validation cohorts. In a later analysis, most CMV-associated TCR beta chains were found to appear HLA-restricted, with HLA associations seemingly driven largely by CMV exposure.

The library was generated by the immunoSEQ multiplex PCR assay. The multiplex PCR relied on a mix of 60 forward primers for TCR Vbeta segments and 13 reverse primers for TCR Jbeta segments. The CDR3 region of rearranged TCR beta genes was amplified from genomic DNA with a multiplex PCR assay. The amplified TCR beta libraries were sequenced on the Illumina HiSeq System as 87-base-pair reads. On the authors' methods: A later analysis tallied approximately 87 million unique TCR beta chains across the 666 repertoires, and around 9.9 million of those chains were shared by two or more donors. To remove PCR and sequencing errors, raw reads were error-corrected and collapsed into unique sequences using a nearest-neighbor algorithm that merged closely related sequences. Alignment of CDR3 sequences to IMGT reference sequences was used to assign V, D and J gene segments. For a sequence to be retained, a match of at least six nucleotides was required to both a V gene segment and a J gene segment. Rearrangements were classified as productive when the CDR3 lacked stop codons and remained in frame with V and J, and all other rearrangements were classified as non-productive. CDR3 was defined by IMGT convention, running from the second conserved V-encoded cysteine to the conserved J-encoded phenylalanine. The earlier analysis of approximately 500 of the donors excluded sequences that lacked an unambiguous match to a single V gene segment. An earlier analysis of over 450 of the donors classified V segments as functional when productive rearrangements were above 56.7% and as segregating when the standard deviation between donors was above 5%. A statistical classification framework was built to diagnose cytomegalovirus status from the catalog of TCR beta chain sequences. A later analysis assigned V and J genes by comparing TCR nucleotide sequences with IMGT/GENE-DB human TR gene sequences. In a later analysis, CDR3 sequences and most-parsimonious VDJ recombination scenarios were assigned using the TCRdist pipeline. In a later analysis, each TCR beta chain was defined by its CDR3 amino acid sequence together with its V-gene family, and reads without a unique V-gene family were excluded. To address suspected cross-contamination and a sequencing artifact, a later analysis removed 592 highly shared, low-generation-probability nucleotide sequences. A later analysis calculated a clonal expansion index for each public chain from normalized within-repertoire ranks of inferred template counts. A later analysis computed generation probabilities with a VDJ recombination model fitted to out-of-frame rearrangements, and checked the results against IGoR. In a later analysis, TCR-TCR, TCR-HLA and TCR-CMV co-occurrence was scored with hypergeometric tests, and a repertoire-size bias correction was applied to TCR pairs. To estimate false discovery rates, a later analysis permuted the HLA or CMV assignments 20 times. In a later analysis, co-occurring TCRs were grouped with DBSCAN, and TCRdist sequence similarity was added when clustering was performed within HLA-allele-positive subsets. Repertoires with fewer than 30,000 or more than 120,000 public chains, plus five repertoires with anomalous nucleotide sharing, were excluded from co-occurrence clustering. The clones in this table, taken by TCRdb from immuneACCESS, are in-frame only. Not every clone is retained; where verified, under half of the shortfall comes from an unresolved V gene, and the cause of the rest is unknown. That table gives V, J and clone size, and the DNA gave D and trimming. The sample table lists under 150,000 clones, roughly 80% of them with a count of one. Just over 8.5% of the sample lies in the top ten.

The cohort was made up of around 720 healthy bone marrow donors. At the time of sampling, every cohort member was nominally healthy, though immune exposures that went unrecorded were likely present. The donor tested CMV seropositive, placing the donor among the roughly 300 seropositive members of the cohort. A peripheral blood sample was provided by each donor, and peripheral blood mononuclear cells were used for TCR beta sequencing. Genomic DNA extraction from the blood cell samples was performed with the Qiagen DNeasy Blood Extraction Kit. About this clone itself: No antigen is known for it. No clone much larger than this one lies a single base away; base qualities are absent.

The CDR3 holds 17 amino acids from the cysteine to the phenylalanine. CDR3 DNA only is kept here, 51 bases in frame from base 1. Sequences SEHNR (CDR1) and FQNEAQ (CDR2) are obtained from the germline V gene (reference sequence). V is shortened by 5 bases, J by 2 bases, and the region joining them spans 21 bases. The V and J segments used are TRBV7-9 and TRBJ2-5; TRBD1 might be the D gene, on 5 matching bases. This TCR came from a woman aged 45 to 65 in good health and CMV-seropositive. The sequencing input was PBMCs. At the DNA level, the sequence is TGTGCCAGCAGCCTTATGGGTGGTCAGGGTCGGCAAGAGACCCAGTACTTC. This gives the protein CASSLMGGQGRQETQYF.